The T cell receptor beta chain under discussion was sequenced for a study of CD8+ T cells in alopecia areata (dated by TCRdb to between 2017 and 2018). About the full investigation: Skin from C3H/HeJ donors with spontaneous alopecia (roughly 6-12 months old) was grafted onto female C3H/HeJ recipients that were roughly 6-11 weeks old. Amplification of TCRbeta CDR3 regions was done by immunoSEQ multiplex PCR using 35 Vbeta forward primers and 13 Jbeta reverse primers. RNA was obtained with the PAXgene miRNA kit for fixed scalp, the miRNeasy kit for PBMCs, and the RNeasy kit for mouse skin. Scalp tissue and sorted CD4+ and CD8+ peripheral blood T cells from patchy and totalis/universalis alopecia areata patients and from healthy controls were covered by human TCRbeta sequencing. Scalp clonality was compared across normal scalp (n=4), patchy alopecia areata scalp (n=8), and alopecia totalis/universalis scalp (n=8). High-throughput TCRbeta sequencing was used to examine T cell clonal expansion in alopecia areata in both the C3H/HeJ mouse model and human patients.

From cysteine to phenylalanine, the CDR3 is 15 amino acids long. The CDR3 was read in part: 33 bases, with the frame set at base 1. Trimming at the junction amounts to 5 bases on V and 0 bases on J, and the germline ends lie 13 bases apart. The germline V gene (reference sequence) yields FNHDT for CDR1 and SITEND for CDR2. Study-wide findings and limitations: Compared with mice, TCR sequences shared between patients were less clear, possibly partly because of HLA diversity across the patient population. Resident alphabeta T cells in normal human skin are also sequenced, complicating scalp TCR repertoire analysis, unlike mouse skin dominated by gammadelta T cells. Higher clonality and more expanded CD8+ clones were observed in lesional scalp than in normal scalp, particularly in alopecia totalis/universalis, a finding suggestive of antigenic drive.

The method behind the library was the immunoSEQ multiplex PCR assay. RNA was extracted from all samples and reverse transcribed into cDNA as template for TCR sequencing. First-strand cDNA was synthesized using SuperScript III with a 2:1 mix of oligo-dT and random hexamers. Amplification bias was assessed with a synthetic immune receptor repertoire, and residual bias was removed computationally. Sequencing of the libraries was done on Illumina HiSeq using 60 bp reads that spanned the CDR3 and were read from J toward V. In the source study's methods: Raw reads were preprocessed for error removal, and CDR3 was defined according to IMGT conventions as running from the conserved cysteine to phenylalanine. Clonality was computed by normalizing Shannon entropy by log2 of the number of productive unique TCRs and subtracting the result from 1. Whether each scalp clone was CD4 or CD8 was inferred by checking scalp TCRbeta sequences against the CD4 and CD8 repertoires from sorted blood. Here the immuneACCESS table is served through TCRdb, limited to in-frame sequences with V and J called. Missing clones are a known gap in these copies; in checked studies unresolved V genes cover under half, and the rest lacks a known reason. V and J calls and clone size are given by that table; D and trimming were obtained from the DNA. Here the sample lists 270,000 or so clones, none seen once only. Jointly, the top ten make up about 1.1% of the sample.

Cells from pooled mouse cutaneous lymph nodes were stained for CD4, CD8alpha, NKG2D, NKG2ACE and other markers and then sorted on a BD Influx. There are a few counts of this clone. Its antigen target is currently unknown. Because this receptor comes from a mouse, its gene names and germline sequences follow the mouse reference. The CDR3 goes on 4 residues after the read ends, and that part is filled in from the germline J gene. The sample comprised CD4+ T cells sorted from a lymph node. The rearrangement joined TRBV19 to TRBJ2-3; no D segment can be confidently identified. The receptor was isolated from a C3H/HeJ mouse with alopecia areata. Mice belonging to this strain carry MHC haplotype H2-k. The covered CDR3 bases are TGTGCCAGCAGGTTCCGACATCCTAGTGCAGAA. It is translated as CASRFRHPSAE. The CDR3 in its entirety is CASRFRHPSAETLYF.